This T cell receptor (beta chain) was identified during a study of CD8+CD57+ T cells in acquired aplastic anemia. Study-level information: Quantities of DNA derived from sorted CD4+ and CD8+ cells averaged approximately 3.5 ug. Study-wide findings and caveats: Patients versus controls showed no significant CD8+ Simpson's diversity difference. Patients shared around 30 CD8+ CDR3 sequences with controls.

CDR3 length equals 15 residues. CDR1 and CDR2 from the germline V gene are MNHEY and SVGEGT. Genomic DNA constituted the template upon which TCR beta VDJ and CDR3 profiling was performed. One entry per CDR3 protein, called by TCRdb with MiXCR from the reads. This table has around 190,000 distinct CDR3 sequences, 54% appearing once. A remark on this clonotype: Its specificity is unknown. Since a much larger clone is just one base distant, this may be a read error.

This chain uses TRBV6-2 or TRBV6-3 with TRBJ2-3; 12 nucleotides agree with TRBD2. Input material: sorted CD4+, CD8+, or CD8+CD57+ T cells (not recorded which) from PBMCs. This TCR was recovered from a human donor in good health, serving as a control. Here the CDR3 reads CAGSYASGGVYTQYF. The DNA for the CDR3 is TGTGCCGGCAGTTATGCTAGCGGGGGGGTGTATACGCAGTATTTT.